These T cell receptor beta chains were read from a single sample in a study of cytomegalovirus exposure and HLA in healthy donors. Some clones are missing from TCRdb's copy, which holds only in-frame ones; the method was immunoSEQ multiplex PCR. This table holds approximately 190,000 clones, roughly 76% found once. The sample was PBMCs. The source is a man between 40 and 49 years old in good health and CMV-seropositive. Each CDR3 is given with its conserved first and last residue. Fields, in order: clone size, J gene, CDR3 length, V gene, CDR3 protein. Rows give clone size only sometimes, using once, few, many, or a class for an expanded clone.

>-|TRBJ1-2|16|TRBV5-1
CASSLAGQNKGYGYTF
>few|TRBJ2-2|15|TRBV4-1
CASSLRDRDTGELFF
>once|TRBJ2-7|14|TRBV27
CASSPGRGSYEQYF
>-|TRBJ2-5|16|TRBV19
CASSEPAGGPGETQYF
>-|TRBJ1-1|15|TRBV30
CAWSPPGVSYTEAFF
>-|TRBJ2-7|14|TRBV29-1
CSVEFPGQGVEQYF
>-|TRBJ2-7|12|TRBV28
CASSLRRDEQYF
>few|TRBJ2-1|15|TRBV5-1
CASSRFGTGRDEQFF
>-|TRBJ1-5|13|TRBV7-2
CASSQGSYQPQHF
>-|TRBJ1-5|16|TRBV23-1
CASSRQGGPWVQPQHF
>once|TRBJ2-1|14|TRBV7-2
CASSPPTSYNEQFF
>few|TRBJ2-5|15|TRBV27
CASSLSFQGGETQYF
>-|TRBJ1-5|15|TRBV28
CASRPDRGPNQPQHF
>few|TRBJ1-6|14|TRBV9
CASSEDRVHSPLHF
>once|TRBJ1-5|15|TRBV27
CASSFGGFGPQPQHF
>-|TRBJ2-3|13|TRBV7-2
CASSFGGTDTQYF
>-|TRBJ1-2|13|TRBV19
CASSIPGFYGYTF
>-|TRBJ2-3|14|TRBV9
CASSVVPYTDTQYF
>-|TRBJ1-1|13|TRBV30
CAWLGRGKRQAFF
>-|TRBJ1-1|12|TRBV30
CAWEALNTEAFF
>once|TRBJ2-2|14|TRBV30
CAWNKRGGTGELFF
>-|TRBJ1-2|15|TRBV10-3
CAISESAQTNYGYTF
>-|TRBJ2-7|14|TRBV30
CAWHPGQGIYEQYF
>-|TRBJ2-2|12|TRBV6-4
CASSPRAGELFF
>few|TRBJ2-1|16|TRBV6-4
CASSDSSGGDYNEQFF
>once|TRBJ1-5|18|TRBV4-3
CASSRYLTGQGEDQPQHF
>-|TRBJ2-2|12|TRBV13
CASRIDTGELFF
>few|TRBJ1-1|13|TRBV10-3
CATKTAAITEAFF
>-|TRBJ1-1|13|TRBV6-1
CASSSQENTEAFF
>-|TRBJ2-7|16|TRBV6-6
CASSYSAGQRQIGQYF
>-|TRBJ2-7|14|TRBV2
CASSESRSAYEQYF
>-|TRBJ2-2|13|TRBV5-4
CASSLQGTGELFF
>-|TRBJ1-1|13|TRBV19
CASSPPGNTEAFF
>-|TRBJ2-5|13|TRBV5-4
CASTFGTAETQYF
>once|TRBJ1-3|16|TRBV9
CASSATVDRLGNTIYF
>few|TRBJ2-1|14|TRBV7-8
CASSLAGSTNWQFF
>-|TRBJ2-5|15|TRBV5-1
CASSLGLALSETQYF
>-|TRBJ1-6|15|TRBV30
CAWSGWSAGGSPLHF
>-|TRBJ2-2|16|TRBV5-1
CASSPGPRGRTGELFF
>-|TRBJ2-5|14|TRBV2
CASSPGTGTETQYF
>-|TRBJ1-3|13|TRBV15
CATRNRGGNTIYF
>-|TRBJ1-2|13|TRBV6-5
CASSYQGLKGYTF
>-|TRBJ1-6|14|TRBV10-1
CASSETDYNSPLHF
>-|TRBJ2-5|14|TRBV11-3
CASSLANRGETQYF
>-|TRBJ2-2|15|TRBV6-5
CASTAQGVDTGELFF
>-|TRBJ2-1|15|TRBV7-3
CASSSRTSGVNEQFF
>-|TRBJ2-5|12|TRBV10-3
CAIGRAMETQYF
>-|TRBJ1-1|13|TRBV11-3
CASSLDRNTEAFF
>-|TRBJ2-3|15|TRBV7-3
CASSLKRGPTDTQYF
>-|TRBJ2-7|15|TRBV6-5
CASSYSGGSNYEQYF
>-|-|14|TRBV4-3
CASSQTGTAYEQYF
>-|TRBJ1-5|14|TRBV4-1
CASSSGGRTMPQHF
>-|TRBJ2-5|13|TRBV5-1
CASIRAGGETQYF
>-|TRBJ2-5|12|TRBV2
CASSEQGETQYF